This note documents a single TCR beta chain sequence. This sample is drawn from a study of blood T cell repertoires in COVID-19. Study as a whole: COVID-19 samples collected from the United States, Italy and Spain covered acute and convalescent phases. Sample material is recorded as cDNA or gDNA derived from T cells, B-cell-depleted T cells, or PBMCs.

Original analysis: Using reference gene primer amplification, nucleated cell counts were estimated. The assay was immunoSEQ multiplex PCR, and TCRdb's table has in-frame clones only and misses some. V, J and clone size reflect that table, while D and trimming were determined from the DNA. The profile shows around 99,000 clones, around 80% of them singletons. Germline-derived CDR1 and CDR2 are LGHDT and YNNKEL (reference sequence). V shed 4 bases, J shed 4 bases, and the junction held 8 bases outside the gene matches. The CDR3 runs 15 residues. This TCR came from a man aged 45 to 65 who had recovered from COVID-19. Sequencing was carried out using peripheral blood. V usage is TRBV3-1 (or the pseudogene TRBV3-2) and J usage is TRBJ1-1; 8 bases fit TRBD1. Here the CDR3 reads CASSPRGQASTEAFF. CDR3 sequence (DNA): TGTGCCAGCAGCCCTCGGGGACAGGCTAGCACTGAAGCTTTCTTT.